The present entry profiles one T cell receptor beta chain with its context. These data originate in a study of preoperative IRX-2 immunotherapy in early breast cancer. Treatment specified: preoperative locoregional IRX-2 cytokine immunotherapy. V was clipped by 5 bases and J by 8 bases, with 10 bases between them. The CDR3 runs 12 residues. The germline V gene has CDR1 LNHDA and CDR2 SQIVND (reference sequence). Sequencing used immunoSEQ multiplex PCR; TCRdb keeps in-frame clones, though not all of them. The sample carries around 3,000 clones, about 75% recorded once. The starting material was tumor tissue, obtained before IRX-2 immunotherapy. This chain connects TRBV19 to TRBJ2-1; D may be TRBD1 or TRBD2 (5 bases each). The receptor's source is a human donor with breast cancer. The CDR3 bases are TGTGCCAGTAGTGTCCGGGGCGATGAGCAGTTCTTC. Its protein is CASSVRGDEQFF. Combining the CDR3 with reference TRBV19 and TRBJ2-1 gives the whole variable domain DGGITQSPKYLFRKEGQNVTLSCEQNLNHDAMYWYRQDPGQGLRLIYYSQIVNDFQKGDIAEGYSVSREKKESFPLTVTSAQKNPTAFYLCASSVRGDEQFFGPGTRLTVL.